This T cell receptor beta chain was identified in a study of blood T cell repertoires in COVID-19. Profiled with immunoSEQ multiplex PCR; TCRdb holds only in-frame clones, not every one. Of more than 70,000 clones listed, about four fifths are singletons. There are 14 residues in the CDR3. The germline V gene encodes CDR1 LGHDT and CDR2 YNNKEL (reference sequence). V dropped 1 base and J dropped 3 bases, with 10 bases sitting between them. The genes are TRBV3-1 (or the pseudogene TRBV3-2) and TRBJ2-7, with D unresolved. The receptor comes from a human donor in a cohort sampled during active COVID-19. Sequences were obtained from peripheral blood. The CDR3 DNA reads as TGTGCCAGCAGCCAAGCGGTCCTCGTCTACGAGCAGTACTTC. Translation gives CASSQAVLVYEQYF.